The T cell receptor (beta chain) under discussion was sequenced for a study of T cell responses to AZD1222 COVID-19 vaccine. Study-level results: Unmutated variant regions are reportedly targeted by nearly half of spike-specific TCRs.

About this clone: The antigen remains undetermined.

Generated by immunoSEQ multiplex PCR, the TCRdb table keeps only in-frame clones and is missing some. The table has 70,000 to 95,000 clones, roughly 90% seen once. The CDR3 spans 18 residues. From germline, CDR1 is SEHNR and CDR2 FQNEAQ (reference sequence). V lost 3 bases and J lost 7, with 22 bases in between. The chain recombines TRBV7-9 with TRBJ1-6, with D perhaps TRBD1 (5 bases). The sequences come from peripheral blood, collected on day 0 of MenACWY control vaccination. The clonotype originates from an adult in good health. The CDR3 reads CASSFLFTAREENSPLHF. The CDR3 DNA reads TGTGCCAGCAGCTTCCTTTTTACAGCCAGGGAGGAAAATTCACCCCTCCACTTT.